The clone carrying this T cell receptor (beta chain) was observed a few times. The sample comes from a study of cytomegalovirus exposure and HLA in healthy donors. V lost 4 bases to trimming and J lost 4 bases, with 14 bases between them. Per germline, CDR1 LGHNA and CDR2 YNFKEQ. The CDR3 is made up of 14 amino acids. The PCR had 60 Vbeta and 13 Jbeta primers. Profiled with immunoSEQ multiplex PCR; TCRdb holds only in-frame clones, not every one. The sample lists around 130,000 clones, roughly 80% occurring once. The sequenced sample consisted of PBMCs. The rearrangement uses TRBV4-2 and TRBJ2-7; D is perhaps TRBD2 (5 bases). The receptor was derived from a woman between 18 and 30 years old in good health and CMV-seronegative. DNA for the CDR3: TGTGCCAGCAGCCGTGGCACTAGTGGTTACGAGCAGTACTTC. Protein sequence: CASSRGTSGYEQYF.